One sample yielded the 18 T cell receptor beta chains listed below, sequenced in a study of blood T cell repertoires in COVID-19 (TCRdb year 2020). Libraries were built with the immunoSEQ multiplex PCR assay. The clones in this table, taken by TCRdb from immuneACCESS, are in-frame only. Not every clone is retained; where verified, under half of the shortfall comes from an unresolved V gene, and the cause of the rest is unknown. The sample table lists 90,000 to 100,000 clones, 65% to 85% of them with a count of one. Of the sample, about 4% falls within the top ten clones. Sequencing was performed on peripheral blood. Receptors originate from a man aged 60-69 years with acute or convalescent COVID-19.

The chain links TRBV7-2 to TRBJ2-3; the match to TRBD2 covers 8 bases. The CDR3 consists of 17 residues. Germline CDR1 and CDR2: SGHTA and FQGNSA. Trimming at V came to 1 base and at J to 0 bases, leaving 6 bases not matched to a gene. The CDR3 nucleotides read TGTGCCAGCAGCTTAGGAGCCGGGGGGGTGAGCACAGATACGCAGTATTTT. Its protein product is CASSLGAGGVSTDTQYF.

The chain joins TRBV15 to TRBJ2-1; D might be TRBD2 (5 bases). This CDR3 region has 17 residues. Germline assignment: CDR1 LNHNV and CDR2 YYDKDF (reference sequence). Trimming pared 4 bases from V and 0 bases from J, leaving 16 bases between. The CDR3 DNA reads TGTGCCACCAGCACTCAGTGGACTCTTCTCTCCTACAATGAGCAGTTCTTC. Its protein product is CATSTQWTLLSYNEQFF. The full variable domain, with the rest looked up from reference TRBV15 and TRBJ2-1, is DAMVIQNPRYQVTQFGKPVTLSCSQTLNHNVMYWYQQKSSQAPKLLFHYYDKDFNNEADTPDNFQSRRPNTSFCFLDIRSPGLGDTAMYLCATSTQWTLLSYNEQFFGPGTRLTVL.

This chain connects TRBV6-5 to TRBJ2-3; TRBD2 agrees at 12 bases. The CDR3 has 15 amino acids. J gave up 2 bases and V 4 bases, and 1 base lay outside the gene matches. The germline V gene has CDR1 MNHEY and CDR2 SVGAGI. CDR3 nucleotides: TGTGCCAGCAGTTGGACTAGCGGGGACACAGATACGCAGTATTTT. It codes for CASSWTSGDTDTQYF.

The rearrangement uses TRBV9 and TRBJ2-5; no firm D call. Per germline, CDR1 SGDLS and CDR2 YYNGEE. The CDR3 loop spans 15 amino acids. V lost 2 bases and J lost 2, with 13 bases in between. The CDR3 region is CASSVALRAQETQYF. The CDR3 DNA sequence: TGTGCCAGCAGCGTCGCCCTTCGCGCTCAAGAGACCCAGTACTTC.

This clone showed up just once. The chain carries TRBV2 and TRBJ2-7, with 7 bases fitting TRBD1. V lost 6 bases, J lost 6 bases, and 8 bases stayed unmatched. Germline lookup yields CDR1 SNHLY and CDR2 FYNNEI. The CDR3 runs 13 residues. The CDR3 coding sequence is TGTGCCAGCAGGGACAGGTACCTTGGCGAGCAGTACTTC. It is translated as CASRDRYLGEQYF.

As concerns this clone: The germline gene is not matched at one end of the junction; a read error may be the cause. The chain is built from TRBV5-1 and TRBJ1-1; 9 nucleotides align to TRBD1. Germline V gene lookup returns CDR1 SGHRS and CDR2 YFSETQ. This CDR3 is 12 amino acids long. This CDR3 reads CASSPDRGINRF. The CDR3 nucleotides read TGCGCCAGCAGCCCCGACAGGGGGATAAACCGCTTT. The full variable domain, completed using reference TRBV5-1 and TRBJ1-1, is KAGVTQTPRYLIKTRGQQVTLSCSPISGHRSVSWYQQTPGQGLQFLFEYFSETQRNKGNFPGRFSGRQFSNSRSEMNVSTLELGDSALYLCASSPDRGINRFGQGTRLTVV.

This clone was seen once. V is TRBV6-5 and J is TRBJ2-2, with D possibly TRBD2 on 5 matching bases. Looked up from germline, CDR1 is MNHEY and CDR2 is SVGAGI. Trimming removed 4 bases at V and 5 bases at J, with 17 bases between. This CDR3 spans 16 amino acids. Written as DNA, the CDR3 is TGTGCCAGCAGTTTACTAACACGCCCGGGAACCGGGGAGCTGTTTTTT. This translates into CASSLLTRPGTGELFF.

This clone was counted a single time. CDR3: CASSLELAGAPGDNEQFF. CDR3 bases: TGTGCCAGCAGCTTGGAACTAGCGGGGGCCCCCGGGGACAATGAGCAGTTCTTC. This rearrangement joins TRBV7-2 to TRBJ2-1; 11 bases match TRBD2. Germline trimming cut 3 bases from V and 5 bases from J; bases unmatched to any gene: 12. The CDR3 totals 18 residues. Per germline, CDR1 SGHTA and CDR2 FQGNSA.

This sequence joins TRBV12-3 or TRBV12-4 and TRBJ1-2, with a tentative D call TRBD1 (5 bases). CDR3 length: 13 residues. V dropped 5 bases and J dropped 1 base, with 8 bases sitting between them. CDR3: CASSPDINYGYTF. The CDR3 DNA sequence: TGTGCCAGCAGTCCGGACATTAACTATGGCTACACCTTC.

J is TRBJ2-1 and V is TRBV2; the D gene is possibly TRBD2 (6 bases). V was trimmed by 2 bases and J by 9 bases, leaving 14 bases between them. The germline V gene has CDR1 SNHLY and CDR2 FYNNEI. This CDR3 is 14 amino acids long. CDR3 protein: CASSEWRDGIEQFF. In DNA form, the CDR3 reads TGTGCCAGCAGTGAATGGCGGGATGGTATTGAGCAGTTCTTC.

The V and J genes are TRBV7-2 and TRBJ2-1, with TRBD2 matching 12 bases. CDR3 length: 17 amino acids. The trim removed 2 bases at V and 5 bases at J, leaving 7 bases unmatched. CDR1 is SGHTA and CDR2 is FQGNSA in the germline V gene. In DNA, the CDR3 is TGTGCCAGCAGCTTATGGGTACTAGCGGGAGGTAACAATGAGCAGTTCTTC. This codes for CASSLWVLAGGNNEQFF.

The CDR3 DNA reads as TGCAGTGCTAGGGGGAGGCACGAGCAGTACTTC. It yields the protein CSARGRHEQYF. This sequence joins TRBV20-1 and TRBJ2-7; D perhaps matches TRBD2 (6 bases). The V end was cut by 3 bases, the J end by 5 bases, with 8 bases between. CDR3 size: 11 residues. The germline V gene encodes CDR1 DFQATT and CDR2 SNEGSKA (reference sequence).

This clone was seen only once. The J gene is TRBJ2-4, the V gene TRBV18; a possible D gene is TRBD2 (6 bases). This CDR3 is 16 amino acids long. Per germline, CDR1 KGHSH and CDR2 LQKENI. The ends were cut back, 0 bases at V and 7 bases at J, with 16 bases in the middle. CDR3 nucleotide sequence: TGTGCCAGCTCACCACCCGGGGGTTCGTCTGGGAACATTCAGTACTTC. Its translation is CASSPPGGSSGNIQYF. Supplemented by reference TRBV18 and TRBJ2-4, the full variable domain reads NAGVMQNPRHLVRRRGQEARLRCSPMKGHSHVYWYRQLPEEGLKFMVYLQKENIIDESGMPKERFSAEFPKEGPSILRIQQVVRGDSAAYFCASSPPGGSSGNIQYFGAGTRLSVL.

The chain couples TRBV9 to TRBJ2-1, with a tentative D call TRBD2 (6 bases). The ends were cut back, 1 base at V and 0 bases at J, with 8 bases in the middle. Per the germline V gene, CDR1 is SGDLS and CDR2 is YYNGEE. The length of the CDR3 is 15 residues. The CDR3 here is CASSVRGDSYNEQFF. The CDR3, as DNA: TGTGCCAGCAGCGTACGCGGGGACTCCTACAATGAGCAGTTCTTC.

CDR3 DNA: TGCGCCAGCAGCCCCGACAGCCTAGGGGCCTACGAGCAGTACTTC. It is translated as CASSPDSLGAYEQYF. This sequence joins TRBV5-1 and TRBJ2-7; D is perhaps TRBD1 (5 bases). The V and J ends lost 4 bases and 2 bases respectively, with 16 bases between them. Per the germline V gene, CDR1 is SGHRS and CDR2 is YFSETQ. The CDR3 has 15 residues.

The chain carries TRBV11-2 and TRBJ2-5; 9 nucleotides agree with TRBD1. The CDR3 length is 16 residues. V lost 5 bases and J lost 3; bases outside the gene matches: 10. Germline loops: CDR1 SGHAT, CDR2 FQNNGV. In DNA, the CDR3 is TGTGCCAGCAGCCAAAGCGGGACAGGGTATGAAGAGACCCAGTACTTC. Residues: CASSQSGTGYEETQYF.

The chain carries TRBV2 and TRBJ1-2, with 9 bases that match TRBD1. Germline values: CDR1 SNHLY, CDR2 FYNNEI. This CDR3 contains 12 residues. The junction had 5 bases not matched to a gene; V was cut back by 7 bases and J by 8 bases. The CDR3 region has the DNA TGTGCCAGCACCGAGGACAGGGGAGGCTACACCTTC. Protein sequence: CASTEDRGGYTF.

V usage is TRBV10-3 and J usage is TRBJ2-3, with TRBD1 matching over 9 bases. Germline V lookup: CDR1 ENHRY, CDR2 SYGVKD. There are 14 residues in the CDR3. With V trimmed by 5 bases and J by 6 bases, 6 bases remained unmatched. CDR3 sequence reads: CAISWTGVTDTQYF. CDR3 bases: TGTGCCATCAGTTGGACAGGGGTAACGGATACGCAGTATTTT.